The 6 T cell receptor beta chains in this list originate from one sample, sequenced in a study of T cells after yellow fever vaccination. One entry per CDR3 protein, called by TCRdb with MiXCR from the 5' RACE reads. Of just over 300,000 distinct CDR3 sequences in the sample, approximately 3.8% are singletons; the top ten hold around 20%. The sequencing used PBMCs, collected on the day of the yellow fever booster vaccination. The receptors come from a man aged 18 to 35 who received the YFV17D yellow fever vaccine.

Many counts were recorded for this clonotype. The genes are TRBV6-5 and TRBJ1-5, with 8 nucleotides matching TRBD1. With V trimmed by 5 bases and J by 1 base, 1 base remained unmatched. The germline gives CDR1 MNHEY, CDR2 SVGAGI. The length of the CDR3 is 14 residues. The CDR3 DNA sequence: TGTGCCAGCAGTCGGACAGGGAGCAATCAGCCCCAGCATTTT. Translated, it gives CASSRTGSNQPQHF.

The table lists this clonotype with many counts. The chain is built from TRBV7-9 and TRBJ2-1, with D uncertain. Germline V gives CDR1 SEHNR, CDR2 FQNEAQ (reference sequence). The V and J ends lost 3 bases and 7 bases respectively, with 13 bases between them. The CDR3 has 14 amino acids. CDR3: CASSFPFPLNEQFF. The CDR3 DNA follows: TGTGCCAGCAGCTTCCCTTTCCCCTTAAATGAGCAGTTCTTC.

This clonotype was recorded at least ten times. This sequence joins TRBV20-1 and TRBJ2-7; 9 nucleotides align to TRBD2. The CDR3 length is 14 residues. Germline V gene lookup returns CDR1 DFQATT and CDR2 SNEGSKA (reference sequence). V trimming: 1 base; J trimming: 3 bases; junction bases outside the gene matches: 4. The CDR3 protein is CSARGGTSIYEQYF. CDR3 DNA: TGCAGTGCTAGAGGCGGGACTAGCATCTACGAGCAGTACTTC.

The chain employs TRBV7-2 and TRBJ2-7, with a possible D match to TRBD2 (7 bases). In germline, CDR1 is SGHTA, CDR2 FQGNSA. This CDR3 has 14 residues. V dropped 1 base and J dropped 3 bases, with 10 bases sitting between them. CDR3 residues: CASSLVGGRYEQYF. DNA for the CDR3: TGTGCCAGCAGCTTAGTGGGGGGGCGCTACGAGCAGTACTTC.

The chain recombines TRBV7-8 with TRBJ2-1, with TRBD2 identical over 7 bases. The V gene's germline CDR1 is SGHVS and CDR2 FQNEAQ. With 5 bases clipped from V and 5 bases from J, the junction kept 6 bases outside the gene matches. The CDR3 sequence is 14 residues long. CDR3 protein: CASSPGGINNEQFF. CDR3 bases: TGTGCCAGCAGCCCCGGGGGGATAAACAATGAGCAGTTCTTC.

This chain connects TRBV18 to TRBJ1-2, with D hard to call. The CDR3 is 15 residues long. CDR1 is KGHSH, CDR2 LQKENI, per germline. V gave up 2 bases and J gave up 0 bases, with 10 bases separating them. CDR3 region: CASSPFPDPNYGYTF. The CDR3 DNA follows: TGTGCCAGCTCACCATTTCCGGATCCTAACTATGGCTACACCTTC.